One TCR beta chain is described in this entry. This sample was taken from a study of control samples from healthy donors and cancer patients. TCRdb's table, derived via immunoSEQ multiplex PCR, lists solely in-frame clones and lacks some. The sample yields some 130,000 clones, approximately 92% seen once. V was clipped by 5 bases and J by 6 bases, with 16 bases between them. Germline CDR1 SQVTM, CDR2 ANQGSEA. The CDR3 sequence is 13 residues long. Sequencing was done on a sample of blood. V and J are TRBV29-1 and TRBJ1-1; maybe TRBD1 (6 bases). This clonotype originated in a woman aged 45-65 years in good health. CDR3 loop: CSVNRDSSPEAFF. The CDR3 coding sequence is TGCAGCGTTAACAGGGATTCTTCCCCTGAAGCTTTCTTT.